This TCR beta chain was sequenced for a study of PD-1 blockade in classical Hodgkin lymphoma. Study outcomes and limitations: Patients who responded completely had about the same baseline diversity as newly diagnosed patients.

A note on this clone: Its specificity is unknown.

This table comes from immunoSEQ multiplex PCR, and its TCRdb copy is limited to in-frame clones, with some not included. This sample has more than 140,000 clones; about 78% occur once, and the top ten carry roughly a tenth. The patients all showed relapse after autologous stem cell transplantation, while their brentuximab vedotin exposure varied. Best responses included complete response and partial response; otherwise, the best response was progressive disease. CDR3 length equals 18 residues. Germline CDR1 is SGHTA and CDR2 is FQGNSA. V gave up 1 base and J gave up 1 base; unmatched junction bases: 5.

The V gene is TRBV7-2, the J gene TRBJ2-3; 13 positions agree with TRBD2. This clonotype originated in a human donor with classical Hodgkin lymphoma. This material consisted of peripheral blood mononuclear cells (PBMCs), taken before the second cycle of nivolumab. In nucleotides, the CDR3 is TGTGCCAGCAGCTTAGTCCCCGGACTAGCGGGAGGCACAGATACGCAGTATTTT. Residues: CASSLVPGLAGGTDTQYF. Based on the CDR3 plus reference TRBV7-2 and TRBJ2-3, the full variable domain is GAGVSQSPSNKVTEKGKDVELRCDPISGHTALYWYRQSLGQGLEFLIYFQGNSAPDKSGLPSDRFSAERTGGSVSTLTIQRTQQEDSAVYLCASSLVPGLAGGTDTQYFGPGTRLTVL.